What follows are 13 T cell receptor beta chains derived from one specimen sequenced in a study of human T cells and chemical hapten exposure. Each CDR3 protein gets one entry after TCRdb re-called the RACE reads with MiXCR. The sample lists 87,000 or so distinct CDR3 sequences, around 9.5% seen once, with roughly 3.5% in the top ten. Regarding time point: pre-sensitization, week 0. Treatment indicated: therapeutic diphenylcyclopropenone sensitization with weekly scalp DPC. Sequencing was performed on whole blood, taken in connection with sensitization to the hapten diphenylcyclopropenone (DPC). The receptors come from a woman aged 40-49 years with alopecia areata. Some clones in this sample may be carry-over from other donors' samples.

The chain combines TRBV2 with TRBJ2-1; no reliable D call. CDR1 and CDR2 (germline): SNHLY, FYNNEI. The CDR3 contains 16 residues. Deletions cut 8 bases from V and 2 bases from J, with 19 bases between. The CDR3 bases are TGTGCCAGCGACATATCCGGCTCCAAGGCCTACAATGAGCAGTTCTTC. Translation: CASDISGSKAYNEQFF.

For the CDR3, the DNA is TGTGCCAGCAGTTACTCGATAGGGGTCGGAAACACCATATATTTT. It translates to CASSYSIGVGNTIYF. The rearrangement links TRBV6-6 to TRBJ1-3, with D maybe TRBD1 (5 bases). Per germline, CDR1 MNHNY and CDR2 SVGAGI (reference sequence). V was clipped by 0 bases and J by 4 bases, with 10 bases between them. CDR3 length equals 15 residues.

This clonotype was counted at least ten times. The chain has TRBV28 and TRBJ2-7; 7 positions agree with TRBD2. The CDR3 is 14 amino acids. Germline V gives CDR1 MDHEN, CDR2 SYDVKM. With V trimmed by 6 bases and J by 3 bases, 8 bases remained unmatched. The CDR3 spells CASRNPSGIYEQYF. CDR3 nucleotide sequence: TGTGCCAGCAGAAATCCCAGCGGGATCTACGAGCAGTACTTC.

The chain has TRBV20-1 and TRBJ2-7; no reliable D call. Germline V gene data show CDR1 as DFQATT and CDR2 as SNEGSKA (reference sequence). The CDR3 is 15 amino acids. V was pared by 0 bases and J by 0 bases, with 12 bases between. The CDR3 sequence is CSARDTERSSYEQYF. The CDR3, as DNA: TGCAGTGCTAGAGACACCGAACGCAGCTCCTACGAGCAGTACTTC.

This clonotype was detected only a few times. CDR3 in DNA: TGTGCCAGCAGCTCCGAAGGCCGGTTGCAAGAGACCCAGTACTTC. This translates into CASSSEGRLQETQYF. V gene TRBV7-3 combines with J gene TRBJ2-5, with D unclear. The CDR3 runs 15 residues. The germline CDR1 and CDR2 sequences are SGHTA and FQGTGA. V lost 4 bases to trimming and J lost 2 bases, with 14 bases between them.

This clonotype showed up just a few times. The J gene is TRBJ2-3, the V gene TRBV9; D is unclear. CDR1 is SGDLS and CDR2 is YYNGEE in the germline V gene. CDR3 length equals 14 residues. The V gene lost 1 base and the J gene lost 6 bases, with 12 bases spanning the gap. In DNA, the CDR3 is TGTGCCAGCAGCGTACAAGTAAATTCGGATACGCAGTATTTT. Its translation: CASSVQVNSDTQYF.

The V and J genes are TRBV7-2 and TRBJ1-1; D call uncertain. Germline V gives CDR1 SGHTA, CDR2 FQGNSA. V lost 3 bases, J lost 6 bases, and 11 bases lay in between. The length of the CDR3 is 13 residues. CDR3 nucleotides: TGTGCCAGCAGCTTGGGTTTATACGCTGAAGCTTTCTTT. Translation: CASSLGLYAEAFF.

J is TRBJ2-3 and V is TRBV24-1, with 8 nucleotides matching TRBD1. CDR3 length equals 15 residues. Germline trimming cut 5 bases from V and 1 base from J; bases unmatched to any gene: 4. Germline V gene lookup returns CDR1 KGHDR and CDR2 SFDVKD. CDR3 loop: CATSVDRGRTDTQYF. In DNA form, the CDR3 reads TGTGCCACCAGTGTAGACAGGGGCCGCACAGATACGCAGTATTTT.

This clonotype was detected ten times or more. The chain recombines TRBV30 with TRBJ1-2; 11 bases agree with TRBD1. Germline values: CDR1 GTSNPN, CDR2 SVGIG (reference sequence). CDR3 size: 15 residues. The V gene end was trimmed by 4 bases and the J gene end by 1 base; junction bases not matched to a gene: 5. The CDR3 is CAWTGQGAFNYGYTF. In DNA form, the CDR3 reads TGTGCCTGGACTGGACAGGGGGCTTTTAACTATGGCTACACCTTC.

Ten or more counts support this clonotype. The chain couples TRBV4-3 to TRBJ2-1, with 9 bases identical to TRBD2. CDR3 size: 16 residues. Germline V gives CDR1 LGHNA, CDR2 YSLEER. J gave up 3 bases and V 0 bases, and 3 bases lay outside the gene matches. The CDR3 region has the DNA TGCGCCAGCAGCCAAGAGGCGGGGGGGGACTACAATGAGCAGTTCTTC. It is translated as CASSQEAGGDYNEQFF.

This clonotype has only a few counts. The chain joins TRBV25-1 to TRBJ2-7; possible D gene TRBD1, 6 bases. Germline V gene sequence: CDR1 MGHDK, CDR2 SYGVNS. The CDR3 is 15 amino acids. V shed 4 bases and J shed 3 bases, with 16 bases lying between them. The DNA for the CDR3 is TGTGCCAGCAGTGGAGGACAGCTACCCTTCTACGAGCAGTACTTC. Protein sequence: CASSGGQLPFYEQYF.

V is TRBV7-2 and J is TRBJ1-2; the D gene is possibly TRBD1 (6 bases). V was shortened by 4 bases and J by 2 bases, with 11 bases between the two germline ends. CDR1 is SGHTA and CDR2 is FQGNSA in the germline V gene. The CDR3 spans 14 residues. CDR3 in amino acids: CASSSGQENYGYTF. As DNA, the CDR3 is TGTGCCAGCAGCTCGGGACAAGAGAACTATGGCTACACCTTC.

The table lists this clonotype with many counts. The chain joins TRBV6-6 to TRBJ1-1, with D perhaps matching TRBD1 (5 bases). The CDR3 loop spans 14 amino acids. The V and J ends lost 5 bases and 4 bases respectively, with 14 bases between them. Germline V gene lookup returns CDR1 MNHNY and CDR2 SVGAGI (reference sequence). The CDR3, as DNA: TGTGCCAGCAGTACGCTCACGGGGGGCACTGAAGCTTTCTTT. It translates to CASSTLTGGTEAFF.